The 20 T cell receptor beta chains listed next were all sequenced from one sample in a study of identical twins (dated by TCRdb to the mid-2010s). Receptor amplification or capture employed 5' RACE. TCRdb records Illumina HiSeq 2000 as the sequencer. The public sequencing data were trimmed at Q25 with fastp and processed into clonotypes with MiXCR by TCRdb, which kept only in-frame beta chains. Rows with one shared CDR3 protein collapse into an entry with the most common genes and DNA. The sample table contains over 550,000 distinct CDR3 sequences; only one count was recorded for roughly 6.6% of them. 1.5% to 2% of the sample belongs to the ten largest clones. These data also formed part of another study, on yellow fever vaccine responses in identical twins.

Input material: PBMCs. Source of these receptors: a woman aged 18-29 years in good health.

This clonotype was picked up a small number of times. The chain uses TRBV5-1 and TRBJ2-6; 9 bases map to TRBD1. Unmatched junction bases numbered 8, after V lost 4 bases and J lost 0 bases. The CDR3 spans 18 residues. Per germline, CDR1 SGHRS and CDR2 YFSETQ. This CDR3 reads CASSLKGQGSSGANVLTF. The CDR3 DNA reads TGCGCCAGCAGCCTAAAGGGACAGGGAAGCTCTGGGGCCAACGTCCTGACTTTC.

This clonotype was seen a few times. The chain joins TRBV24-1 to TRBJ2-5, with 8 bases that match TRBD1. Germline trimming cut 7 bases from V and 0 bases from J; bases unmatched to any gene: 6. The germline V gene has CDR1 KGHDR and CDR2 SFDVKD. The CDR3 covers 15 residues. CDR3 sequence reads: CATSRTGNYQETQYF. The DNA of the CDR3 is TGTGCCACCAGCCGGACAGGGAATTACCAAGAGACCCAGTACTTC.

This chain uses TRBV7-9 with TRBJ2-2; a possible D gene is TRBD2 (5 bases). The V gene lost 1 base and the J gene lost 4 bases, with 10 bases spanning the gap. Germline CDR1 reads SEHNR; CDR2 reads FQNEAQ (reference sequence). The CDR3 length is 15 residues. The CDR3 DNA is TGTGCCAGCAGCTTAGATCGAACTAGCACCGGGGAGCTGTTTTTT. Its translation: CASSLDRTSTGELFF.

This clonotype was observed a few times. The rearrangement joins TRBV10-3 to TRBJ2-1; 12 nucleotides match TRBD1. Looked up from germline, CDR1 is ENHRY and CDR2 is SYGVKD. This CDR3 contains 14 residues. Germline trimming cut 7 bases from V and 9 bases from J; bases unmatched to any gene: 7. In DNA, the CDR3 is TGTGCCATCAACCCGGGACAGGGGGCTGGTGAGCAGTTCTTC. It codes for CAINPGQGAGEQFF.

DNA for the CDR3: TGTGCCAGCAGCTTGCCGCCCGACATTTATGGCTACACCTTC. It translates to CASSLPPDIYGYTF. The chain carries TRBV5-6 and TRBJ1-2; no firm D call. The germline CDR1 and CDR2 sequences are SGHDT and YYEEEE. The ends were cut back, 1 base at V and 5 bases at J, with 12 bases in the middle. The CDR3 runs to 14 residues.

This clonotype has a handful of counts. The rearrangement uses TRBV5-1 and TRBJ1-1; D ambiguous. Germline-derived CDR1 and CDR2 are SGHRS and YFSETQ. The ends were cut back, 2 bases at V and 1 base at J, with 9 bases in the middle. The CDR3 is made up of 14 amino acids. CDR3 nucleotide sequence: TGCGCCAGCAGCTTCCAAGACAAGAACACTGAAGCTTTCTTT. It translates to CASSFQDKNTEAFF.

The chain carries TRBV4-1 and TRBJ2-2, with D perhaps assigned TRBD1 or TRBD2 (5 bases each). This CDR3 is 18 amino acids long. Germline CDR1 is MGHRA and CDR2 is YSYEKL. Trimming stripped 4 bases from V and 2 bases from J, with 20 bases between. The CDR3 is CASSPEEGRKRNTGELFF. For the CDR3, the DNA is TGCGCCAGCAGCCCAGAAGAGGGACGGAAGAGAAACACCGGGGAGCTGTTTTTT.

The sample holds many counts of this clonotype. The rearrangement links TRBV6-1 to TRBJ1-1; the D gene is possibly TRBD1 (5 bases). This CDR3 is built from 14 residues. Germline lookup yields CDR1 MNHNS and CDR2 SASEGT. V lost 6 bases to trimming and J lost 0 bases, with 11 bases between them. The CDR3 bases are TGTGCCAGCAGCACGGGACGGATGAACACTGAAGCTTTCTTT. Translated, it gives CASSTGRMNTEAFF.

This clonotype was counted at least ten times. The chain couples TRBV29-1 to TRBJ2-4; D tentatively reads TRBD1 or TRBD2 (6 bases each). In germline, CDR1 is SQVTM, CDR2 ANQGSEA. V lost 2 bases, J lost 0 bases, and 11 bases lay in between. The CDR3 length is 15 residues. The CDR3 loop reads CSVESGALAKNIQYF. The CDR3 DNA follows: TGCAGCGTTGAATCGGGGGCCTTAGCCAAAAACATTCAGTACTTC.

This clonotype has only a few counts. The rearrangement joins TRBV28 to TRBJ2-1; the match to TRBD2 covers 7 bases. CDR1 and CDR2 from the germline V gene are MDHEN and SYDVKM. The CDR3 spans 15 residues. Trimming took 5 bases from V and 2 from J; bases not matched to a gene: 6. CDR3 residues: CASSPRGLTYNEQFF. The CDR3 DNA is TGTGCCAGCAGTCCTCGGGGACTAACCTACAATGAGCAGTTCTTC.

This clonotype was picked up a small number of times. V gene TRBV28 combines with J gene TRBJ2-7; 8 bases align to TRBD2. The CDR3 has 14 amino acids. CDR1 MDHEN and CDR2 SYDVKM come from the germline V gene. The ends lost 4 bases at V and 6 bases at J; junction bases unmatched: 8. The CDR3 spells CASSSPRGGLEQYF. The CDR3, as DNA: TGTGCCAGCAGTTCCCCCCGGGGGGGGCTCGAGCAGTACTTC.

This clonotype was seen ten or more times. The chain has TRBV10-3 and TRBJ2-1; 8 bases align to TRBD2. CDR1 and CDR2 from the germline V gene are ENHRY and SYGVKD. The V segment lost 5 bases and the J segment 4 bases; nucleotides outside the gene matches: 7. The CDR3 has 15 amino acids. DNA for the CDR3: TGTGCCATCAGTCCGGGACTAGACATATACAATGAGCAGTTCTTC. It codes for CAISPGLDIYNEQFF.

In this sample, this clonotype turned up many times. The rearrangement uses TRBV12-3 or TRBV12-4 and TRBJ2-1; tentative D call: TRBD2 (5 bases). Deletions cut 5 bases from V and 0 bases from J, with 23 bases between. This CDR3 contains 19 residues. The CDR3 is CASSLRFGDLGSSYNEQFF. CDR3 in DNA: TGTGCCAGCAGTCTCCGGTTCGGCGACCTTGGGAGCTCCTACAATGAGCAGTTCTTC.

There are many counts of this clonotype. In DNA, the CDR3 is TGTGCCAGCAGTCCGGGACAGCGGTATAACTATGGCTACACCTTC. The encoded protein is CASSPGQRYNYGYTF. The genes are TRBV2 and TRBJ1-2; 7 nucleotides line up with TRBD1. The CDR3 extends over 15 amino acids. Germline CDR1 SNHLY, CDR2 FYNNEI. The ends lost 5 bases at V and 1 base at J; junction bases unmatched: 7.

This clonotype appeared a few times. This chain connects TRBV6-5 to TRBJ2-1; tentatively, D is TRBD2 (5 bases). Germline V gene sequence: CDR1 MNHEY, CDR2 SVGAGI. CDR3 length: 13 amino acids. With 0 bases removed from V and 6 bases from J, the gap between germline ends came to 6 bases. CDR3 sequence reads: CASSYSSGNEQFF. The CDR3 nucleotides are TGTGCCAGCAGTTACTCGAGCGGCAATGAGCAGTTCTTC.

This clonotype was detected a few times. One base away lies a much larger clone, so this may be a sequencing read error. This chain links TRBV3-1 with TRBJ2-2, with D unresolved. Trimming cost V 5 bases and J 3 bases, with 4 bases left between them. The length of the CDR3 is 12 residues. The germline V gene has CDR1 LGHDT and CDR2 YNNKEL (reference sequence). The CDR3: CASSTYTGELFF. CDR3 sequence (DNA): TGTGCCAGCAGCACCTACACCGGGGAGCTGTTTTTT.

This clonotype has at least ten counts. The DNA of the CDR3 is TGCAGTGCTAGAGATGAAGTAGCGGTCTTTGGTGAGCAGTTCTTC. This gives the protein CSARDEVAVFGEQFF. The rearrangement links TRBV20-1 to TRBJ2-1; TRBD2 is a possible D gene (6 bases). Trimming cost V 0 bases and J 9 bases, with 18 bases left between them. Germline CDR1 is DFQATT and CDR2 is SNEGSKA (reference sequence). The CDR3 runs to 15 residues.

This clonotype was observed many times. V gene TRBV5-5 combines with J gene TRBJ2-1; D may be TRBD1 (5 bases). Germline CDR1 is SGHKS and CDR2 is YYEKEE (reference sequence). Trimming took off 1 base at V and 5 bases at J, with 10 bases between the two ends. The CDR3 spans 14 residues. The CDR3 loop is CASSLMGQHNEQFF. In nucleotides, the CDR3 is TGTGCCAGCAGCTTGATGGGGCAGCACAATGAGCAGTTCTTC.

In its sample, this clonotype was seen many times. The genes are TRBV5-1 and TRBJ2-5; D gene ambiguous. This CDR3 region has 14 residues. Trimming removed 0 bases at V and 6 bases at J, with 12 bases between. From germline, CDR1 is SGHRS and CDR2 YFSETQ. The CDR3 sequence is CASSLDGSEKTQYF. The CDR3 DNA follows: TGCGCCAGCAGCTTGGACGGGTCAGAGAAGACCCAGTACTTC.

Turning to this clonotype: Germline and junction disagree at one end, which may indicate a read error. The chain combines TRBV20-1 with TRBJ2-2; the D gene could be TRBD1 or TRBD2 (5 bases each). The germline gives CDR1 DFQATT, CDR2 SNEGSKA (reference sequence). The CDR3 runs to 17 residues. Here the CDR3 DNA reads TGCTGTGCTAGAACGGCTACCGGGACGGTTAACACCGGGGAGCTGTTTTTT. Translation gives CCARTATGTVNTGELFF.